These T cell receptor beta chains were read from a single sample in a study of control samples from healthy donors and cancer patients. Sequencing was performed with immunoSEQ multiplex PCR; in TCRdb, only in-frame clones are kept and a portion is missing. The sample carries about 90,000 clones, roughly nine tenths recorded once. The specimen was blood. Receptors originate from a woman younger than 35 in good health. CDR3s include the opening cysteine and the closing phenylalanine or tryptophan. D genes are given only for firm matches. Some rows mark clone size as missing; the rest say once, few, many or name a class of expanded clone.

D | J | V | size | DNA | CDR3
NA | TRBJ1-5 | TRBV6-6 | NA | TGTGCCAGCAGTTACAGGGAAGGGGGTCAGCCCCAGCATTTT | CASSYREGGQPQHF
TRBD2 | TRBJ2-5 | TRBV7-3 | NA | TGTGCCAGCAGCCTAGGGACTAGCCAAGAGACCCAGTACTTC | CASSLGTSQETQYF
NA | TRBJ1-2 | TRBV10-2 | NA | TGCGCCAGCAGTGAACCAGGAGCTAACTATGGCTACACCTTC | CASSEPGANYGYTF
NA | TRBJ1-2 | TRBV29-1 | once | TGCAGCGTTGAACGGGCAGTTCCTTATGGCTACACCTTC | CSVERAVPYGYTF
NA | TRBJ1-1 | TRBV6-5 | NA | TGTGCCAGCAAAGAGGAGGCTCTGAACACTGAAGCTTTCTTT | CASKEEALNTEAFF
NA | TRBJ1-4 | TRBV6-5 | once | TGTGCCAGCAGTTTACAGCGGTCTAATGAAAAACTGTTTTTT | CASSLQRSNEKLFF
NA | TRBJ1-2 | TRBV19 | NA | TGTGCCAGTAGTCCCACAGGGTCCTATGGCTACACCTTC | CASSPTGSYGYTF
NA | TRBJ2-7 | TRBV6-6 | NA | TGTGCCAGCAGTTATAAAGAACACCTCTACGAGCAGTACTTC | CASSYKEHLYEQYF
TRBD1 | TRBJ1-1 | TRBV19 | NA | TGTGCCAGTAGTATCGTAGGACAGGGCGTCGAAGCTTTCTTT | CASSIVGQGVEAFF
NA | TRBJ1-1 | TRBV9 | NA | TGTGCCAGCAGCGTAGGTTCGTTCGATGCGGGGGGCGGCACTGAAGCTTTCTTT | CASSVGSFDAGGGTEAFF
TRBD1 | TRBJ1-1 | TRBV9 | few | TGTGCCAGCAGCCCAATGACAGGGGGAACCGGTGAAGCTTTCTTT | CASSPMTGGTGEAFF
TRBD2 | TRBJ2-3 | TRBV4-1 | NA | TGCGCCAGCAGCCAATACCCCTTCCGACTAGCGGGGGGCACAGATACGCAGTATTTT | CASSQYPFRLAGGTDTQYF
NA | TRBJ1-5 | TRBV12-3/TRBV12-4 | NA | TGTGCCAGTCAAGCCTGGGGAGGACAGCCCCAGCATTTT | CASQAWGGQPQHF
NA | TRBJ2-3 | TRBV7-8 | NA | TGTGCCAGCAGCTTATTGGCCGGGGGAGGTACAGATACGCAGTATTTT | CASSLLAGGGTDTQYF
TRBD1 | TRBJ2-1 | TRBV7-6 | NA | TGTGCCAGCAGCTTGGTTATCACAGGGGCCTCCTACAATGAGCAGTTCTTC | CASSLVITGASYNEQFF
TRBD2 | TRBJ2-3 | TRBV11-1 | NA | TGTGCCAGCAGGCTAGCGGGAATCACAGATACGCAGTATTTT | CASRLAGITDTQYF
NA | TRBJ1-2 | TRBV4-1 | NA | TGCGCCAGCAGCCAAGATCGGCAGGGGTTTTTGGCAAACTATGGCTACACCTTC | CASSQDRQGFLANYGYTF
NA | TRBJ1-5 | TRBV2 | NA | TGTGCCAGCAGTTGGTCCCATGACAGCAATCAGCCCCAGCATTTT | CASSWSHDSNQPQHF
NA | TRBJ1-1 | TRBV7-7 | NA | TGTGCCAGCAGAAATACGAATGAAGCTTTCTTT | CASRNTNEAFF
TRBD1 | TRBJ1-2 | TRBV19 | NA | TGTGCCTCCCGCTCTCCGACAGGGGACTATGGCTACACCTTC | CASRSPTGDYGYTF
NA | TRBJ1-1 | TRBV5-1 | NA | TGCGCCAGCAGCTATTCTCCCGGACAAGTCTCTGAAGCTTTCTTT | CASSYSPGQVSEAFF
NA | TRBJ1-1 | TRBV19 | NA | TGTGCCAGTAGTACCCTCGGACGGGGCCAGGGGAACACTGAAGCTTTCTTT | CASSTLGRGQGNTEAFF
NA | TRBJ1-4 | TRBV6-6 | NA | TGTGCCAGCAGTGCCCGTCCCTCAACTAATGAAAAACTGTTTTTT | CASSARPSTNEKLFF
NA | TRBJ2-7 | TRBV7-8 | NA | TGTGCCAGCAGCCTTAGGGGTGGGTCCAGGCCCTCCTACGAGCAGTACTTC | CASSLRGGSRPSYEQYF
NA | TRBJ2-1 | TRBV7-9 | NA | TGTGCCAGCAGCTTAGTATGGGGGGTCACTCGCAATGAGCGGTTCTTC | CASSLVWGVTRNERFF
NA | TRBJ1-1 | TRBV29-1 | NA | TGCAGCGTTTCCTACGGGAACACTGAAGCTTTCTTT | CSVSYGNTEAFF
NA | TRBJ1-1 | TRBV5-6 | NA | TGTGCCAGCACCCCCCTTGAGGCGAACACTGAAGCTTTCTTT | CASTPLEANTEAFF
NA | TRBJ2-2 | TRBV10-1 | NA | TGCGCCAGCAGTGTCCGCGGGGCGGCCGGGGAGCTGTTTTTT | CASSVRGAAGELFF
NA | TRBJ1-2 | TRBV10-3 | few | TGTGCCATCAGCGAACCGACGGACGGTTATAACTATGGCTACACCTTC | CAISEPTDGYNYGYTF
NA | TRBJ1-2 | TRBV12-3/TRBV12-4 | NA | TGTGCCAGCAGTTGGGATAACTATGGCTACACCTTC | CASSWDNYGYTF
NA | TRBJ2-4 | TRBV6-5 | NA | TGTGCCAGCAGTCCAGGGACAAATGGAAACATTCAGTACTTC | CASSPGTNGNIQYF
TRBD1 | TRBJ2-5 | TRBV5-1 | NA | TGCGCCAGCAGCAAAGAGACAGGGATCCAAGAGACCCAGTACTTC | CASSKETGIQETQYF
NA | TRBJ1-5 | TRBV6-1 | NA | TGTGCCAGCAGTGAAGGAAGGGGCAATCAGCCCCAGCATTTT | CASSEGRGNQPQHF
TRBD2 | TRBJ2-3 | TRBV5-6 | NA | TGTGCCAGCAGCTCACTAGCGGGGGGGCCAGATACGCAGTATTTT | CASSSLAGGPDTQYF